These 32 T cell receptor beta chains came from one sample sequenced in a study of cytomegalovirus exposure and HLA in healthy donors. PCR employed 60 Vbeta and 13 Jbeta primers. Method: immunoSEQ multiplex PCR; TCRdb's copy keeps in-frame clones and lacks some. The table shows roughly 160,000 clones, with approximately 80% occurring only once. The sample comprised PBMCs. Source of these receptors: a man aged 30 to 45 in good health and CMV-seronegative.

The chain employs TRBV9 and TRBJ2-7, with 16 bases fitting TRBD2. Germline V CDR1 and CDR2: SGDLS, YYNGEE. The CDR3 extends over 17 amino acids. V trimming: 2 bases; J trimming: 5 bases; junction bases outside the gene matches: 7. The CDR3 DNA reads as TGTGCCAGCAGCGTCGGGACTAGCGGGGGGGCCCCCGACGAGCAGTACTTC. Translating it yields CASSVGTSGGAPDEQYF.

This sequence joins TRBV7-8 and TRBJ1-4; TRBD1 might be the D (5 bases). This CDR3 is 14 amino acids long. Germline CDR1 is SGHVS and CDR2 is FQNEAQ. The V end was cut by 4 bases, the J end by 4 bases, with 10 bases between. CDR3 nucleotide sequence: TGTGCCAGCAGCTCCGGACAAAATAATGAAAAACTGTTTTTT. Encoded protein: CASSSGQNNEKLFF. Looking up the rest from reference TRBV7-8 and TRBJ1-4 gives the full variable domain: GAGVSQSPRYKVAKRGQDVALRCDPISGHVSLFWYQQALGQGPEFLTYFQNEAQLDKSGLPSDRFFAERPEGSVSTLKIQRTQQEDSAVYLCASSSGQNNEKLFFGSGTQLSVL.

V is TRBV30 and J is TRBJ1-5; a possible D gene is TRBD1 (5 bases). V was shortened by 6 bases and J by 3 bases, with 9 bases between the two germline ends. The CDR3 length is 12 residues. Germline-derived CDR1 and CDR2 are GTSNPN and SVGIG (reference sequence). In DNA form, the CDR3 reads TGTGCCTGTCAGGGTTACAATCAGCCCCAGCATTTT. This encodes CACQGYNQPQHF.

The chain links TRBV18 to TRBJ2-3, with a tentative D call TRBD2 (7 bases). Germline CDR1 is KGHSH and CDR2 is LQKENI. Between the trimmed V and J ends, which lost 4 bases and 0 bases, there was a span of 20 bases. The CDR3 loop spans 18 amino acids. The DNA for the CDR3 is TGTGCCAGCTCACTTGGGGGGGCGAAAGCATCTAGCACAGATACGCAGTATTTT. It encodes CASSLGGAKASSTDTQYF.

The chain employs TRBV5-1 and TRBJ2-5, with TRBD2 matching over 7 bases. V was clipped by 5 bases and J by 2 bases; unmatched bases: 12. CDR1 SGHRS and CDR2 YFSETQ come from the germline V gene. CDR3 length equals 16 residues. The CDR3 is CASSAGAIRGQETQYF. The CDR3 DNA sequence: TGCGCCAGCAGTGCGGGAGCCATCAGAGGGCAAGAGACCCAGTACTTC. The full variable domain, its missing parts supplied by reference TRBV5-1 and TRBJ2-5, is KAGVTQTPRYLIKTRGQQVTLSCSPISGHRSVSWYQQTPGQGLQFLFEYFSETQRNKGNFPGRFSGRQFSNSRSEMNVSTLELGDSALYLCASSAGAIRGQETQYFGPGTRLLVL.

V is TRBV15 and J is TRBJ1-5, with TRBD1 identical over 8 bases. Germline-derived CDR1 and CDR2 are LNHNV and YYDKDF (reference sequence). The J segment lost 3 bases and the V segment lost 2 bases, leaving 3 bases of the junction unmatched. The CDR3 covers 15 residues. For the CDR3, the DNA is TGTGCCACCAGCAGAACGACAGGGGACAATCAGCCCCAGCATTTT. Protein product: CATSRTTGDNQPQHF.

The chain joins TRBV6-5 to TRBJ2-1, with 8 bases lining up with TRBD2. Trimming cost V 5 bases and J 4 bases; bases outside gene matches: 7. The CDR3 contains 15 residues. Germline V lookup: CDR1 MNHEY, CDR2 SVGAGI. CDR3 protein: CASSGPGGRYNEQFF. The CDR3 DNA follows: TGTGCCAGCAGTGGCCCGGGGGGGAGATACAATGAGCAGTTCTTC.

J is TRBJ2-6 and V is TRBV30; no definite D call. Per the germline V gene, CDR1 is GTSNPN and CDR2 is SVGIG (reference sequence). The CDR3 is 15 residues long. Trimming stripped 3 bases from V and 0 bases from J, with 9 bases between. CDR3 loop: CAWSVQISGANVLTF. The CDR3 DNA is TGTGCCTGGAGCGTCCAGATCTCTGGGGCCAACGTCCTGACTTTC.

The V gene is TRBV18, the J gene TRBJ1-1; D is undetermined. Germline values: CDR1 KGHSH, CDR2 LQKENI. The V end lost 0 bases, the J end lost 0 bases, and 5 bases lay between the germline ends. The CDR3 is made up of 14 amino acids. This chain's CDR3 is CASSPPSLNTEAFF. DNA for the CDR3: TGTGCCAGCTCACCACCGAGCCTGAACACTGAAGCTTTCTTT.

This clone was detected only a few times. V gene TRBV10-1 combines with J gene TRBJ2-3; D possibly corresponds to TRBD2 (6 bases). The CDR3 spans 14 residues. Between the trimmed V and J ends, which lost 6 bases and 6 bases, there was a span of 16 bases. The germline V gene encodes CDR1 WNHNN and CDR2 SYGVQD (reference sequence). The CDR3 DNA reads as TGCGCCAGCAGCCAACTCTCCCGGGGGGATACGCAGTATTTT. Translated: CASSQLSRGDTQYF.

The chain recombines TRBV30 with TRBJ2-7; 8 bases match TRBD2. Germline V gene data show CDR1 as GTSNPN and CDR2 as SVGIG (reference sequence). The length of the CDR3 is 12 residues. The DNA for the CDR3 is TGTGGGGCCAGCGGGGGACCCTACGAGCAGTACTTC. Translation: CGASGGPYEQYF.

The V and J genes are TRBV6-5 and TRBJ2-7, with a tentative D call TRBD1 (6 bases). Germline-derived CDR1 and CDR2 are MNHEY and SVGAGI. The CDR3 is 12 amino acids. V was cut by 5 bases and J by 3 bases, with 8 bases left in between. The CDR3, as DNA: TGTGCCAGCAGTGAACAGGGCTACGAGCAGTACTTC. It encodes CASSEQGYEQYF.

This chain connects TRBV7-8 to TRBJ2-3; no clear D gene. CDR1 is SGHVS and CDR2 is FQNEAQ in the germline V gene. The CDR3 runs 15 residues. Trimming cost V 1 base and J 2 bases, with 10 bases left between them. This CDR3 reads CASSLGGADTDTQYF. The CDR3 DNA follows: TGTGCCAGCAGCTTAGGTGGTGCGGACACAGATACGCAGTATTTT.

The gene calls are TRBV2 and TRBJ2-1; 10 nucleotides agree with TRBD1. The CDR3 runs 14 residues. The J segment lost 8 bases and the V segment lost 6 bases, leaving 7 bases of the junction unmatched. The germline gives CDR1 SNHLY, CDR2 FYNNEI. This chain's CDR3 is CASSPGTGVDEQFF. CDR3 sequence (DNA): TGTGCCAGCAGCCCCGGGACAGGGGTAGATGAGCAGTTCTTC.

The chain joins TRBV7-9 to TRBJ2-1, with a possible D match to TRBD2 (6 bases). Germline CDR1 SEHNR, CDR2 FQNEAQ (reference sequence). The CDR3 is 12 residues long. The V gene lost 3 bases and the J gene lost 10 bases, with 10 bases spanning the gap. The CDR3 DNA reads TGTGCCAGCAGCTTTGGGGCGGGGGAGCAGTTCTTC. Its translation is CASSFGAGEQFF. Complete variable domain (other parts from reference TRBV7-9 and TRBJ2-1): DTGVSQNPRHKITKRGQNVTFRCDPISEHNRLYWYRQTLGQGPEFLTYFQNEAQLEKSRLLSDRFSAERPKGSFSTLEIQRTEQGDSAMYLCASSFGAGEQFFGPGTRLTVL.

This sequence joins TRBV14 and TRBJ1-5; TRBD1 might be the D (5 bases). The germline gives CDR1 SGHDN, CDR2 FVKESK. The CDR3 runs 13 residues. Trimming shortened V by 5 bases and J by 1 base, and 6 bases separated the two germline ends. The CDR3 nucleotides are TGTGCCAGCAGCAGGACAAGCAATCAGCCCCAGCATTTT. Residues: CASSRTSNQPQHF.

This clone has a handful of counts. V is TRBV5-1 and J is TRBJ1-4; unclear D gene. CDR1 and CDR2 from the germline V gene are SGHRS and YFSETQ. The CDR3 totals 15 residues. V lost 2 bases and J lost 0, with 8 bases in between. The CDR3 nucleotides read TGCGCCAGCAGCTTAACAGCCTCAACTAATGAAAAACTGTTTTTT. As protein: CASSLTASTNEKLFF.

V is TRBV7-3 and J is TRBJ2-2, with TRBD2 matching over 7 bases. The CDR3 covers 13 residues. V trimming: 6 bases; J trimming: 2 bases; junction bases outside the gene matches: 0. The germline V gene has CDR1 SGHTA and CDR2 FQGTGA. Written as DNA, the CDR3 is TGTGCCAGCAGGGGACTAAACACCGGGGAGCTGTTTTTT. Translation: CASRGLNTGELFF.

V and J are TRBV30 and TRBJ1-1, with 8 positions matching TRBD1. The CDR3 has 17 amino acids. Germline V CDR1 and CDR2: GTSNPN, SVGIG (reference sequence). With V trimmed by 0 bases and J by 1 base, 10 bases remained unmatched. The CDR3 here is CAWSVRWAGGENTEAFF. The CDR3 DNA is TGTGCCTGGAGTGTACGTTGGGCAGGGGGCGAGAACACTGAAGCTTTCTTT. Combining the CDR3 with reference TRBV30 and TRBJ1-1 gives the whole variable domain SQTIHQWPATLVQPVGSPLSLECTVEGTSNPNLYWYRQAAGRGLQLLFYSVGIGQISSEVPQNLSASRPQDRQFILSSKKLLLSDSGFYLCAWSVRWAGGENTEAFFGQGTRLTVV.

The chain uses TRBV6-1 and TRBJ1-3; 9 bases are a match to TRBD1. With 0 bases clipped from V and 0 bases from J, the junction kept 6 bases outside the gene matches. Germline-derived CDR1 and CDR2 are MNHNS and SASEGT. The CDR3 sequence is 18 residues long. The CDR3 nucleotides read TGTGCCAGCAGTGAAGCAGCACAGGGGGCCGGCTCTGGAAACACCATATATTTT. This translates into CASSEAAQGAGSGNTIYF.

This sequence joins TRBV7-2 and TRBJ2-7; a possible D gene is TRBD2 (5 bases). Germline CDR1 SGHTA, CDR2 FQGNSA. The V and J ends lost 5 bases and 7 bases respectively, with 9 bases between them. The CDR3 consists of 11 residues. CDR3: CASSKRLEQYF. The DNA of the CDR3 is TGTGCCAGCAGCAAAAGACTAGAGCAGTACTTC.

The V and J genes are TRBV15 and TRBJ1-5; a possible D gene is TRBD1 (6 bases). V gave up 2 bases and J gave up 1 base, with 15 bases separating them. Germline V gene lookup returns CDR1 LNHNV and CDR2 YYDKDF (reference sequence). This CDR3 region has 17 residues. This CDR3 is CATSRRSGTSSNQPQHF. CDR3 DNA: TGTGCCACCAGCAGAAGATCCGGGACATCGAGCAATCAGCCCCAGCATTTT.

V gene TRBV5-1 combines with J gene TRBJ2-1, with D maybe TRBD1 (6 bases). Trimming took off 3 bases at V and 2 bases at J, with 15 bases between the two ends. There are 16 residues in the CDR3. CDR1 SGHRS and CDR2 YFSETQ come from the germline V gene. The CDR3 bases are TGCGCCAGCAGCTCCAGAGGGGGAGCCACCTACAATGAGCAGTTCTTC. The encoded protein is CASSSRGGATYNEQFF.

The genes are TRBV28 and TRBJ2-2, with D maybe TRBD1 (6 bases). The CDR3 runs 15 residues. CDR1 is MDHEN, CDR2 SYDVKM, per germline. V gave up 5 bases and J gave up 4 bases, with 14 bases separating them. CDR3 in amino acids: CASSPFGTPTGELFF. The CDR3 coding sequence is TGTGCCAGCAGTCCCTTTGGGACACCCACCGGGGAGCTGTTTTTT.

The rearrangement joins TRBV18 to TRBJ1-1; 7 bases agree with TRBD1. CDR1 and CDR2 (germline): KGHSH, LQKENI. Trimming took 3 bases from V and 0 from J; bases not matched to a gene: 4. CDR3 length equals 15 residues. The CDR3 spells CASSPLGQMNTEAFF. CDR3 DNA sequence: TGTGCCAGCTCACCTTTGGGACAGATGAACACTGAAGCTTTCTTT.

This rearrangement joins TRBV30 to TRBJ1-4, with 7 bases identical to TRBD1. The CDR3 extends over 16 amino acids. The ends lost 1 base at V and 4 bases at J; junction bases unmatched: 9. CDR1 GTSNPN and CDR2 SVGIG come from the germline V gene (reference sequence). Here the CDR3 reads CAWSGGRGAHNEKLFF. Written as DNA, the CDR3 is TGTGCCTGGAGTGGGGGCAGGGGGGCCCATAATGAAAAACTGTTTTTT.

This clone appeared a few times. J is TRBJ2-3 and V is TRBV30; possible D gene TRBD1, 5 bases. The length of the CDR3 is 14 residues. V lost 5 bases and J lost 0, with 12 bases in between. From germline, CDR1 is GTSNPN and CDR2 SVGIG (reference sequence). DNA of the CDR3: TGTGCCTGGCAGGGCAGGCGAAGCACAGATACGCAGTATTTT. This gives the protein CAWQGRRSTDTQYF.

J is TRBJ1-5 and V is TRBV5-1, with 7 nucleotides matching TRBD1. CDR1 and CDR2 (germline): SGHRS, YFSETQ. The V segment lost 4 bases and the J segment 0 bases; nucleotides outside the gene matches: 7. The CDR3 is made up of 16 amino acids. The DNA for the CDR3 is TGCGCCAGCAGCCCGGGACAGACCGATAGCAATCAGCCCCAGCATTTT. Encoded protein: CASSPGQTDSNQPQHF.

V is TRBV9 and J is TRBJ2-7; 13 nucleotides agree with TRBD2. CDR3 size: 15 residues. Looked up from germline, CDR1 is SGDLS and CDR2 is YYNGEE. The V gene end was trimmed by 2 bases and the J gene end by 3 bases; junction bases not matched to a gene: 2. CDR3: CASSVGLAGIYEQYF. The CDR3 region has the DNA TGTGCCAGCAGCGTGGGACTAGCGGGAATCTACGAGCAGTACTTC.

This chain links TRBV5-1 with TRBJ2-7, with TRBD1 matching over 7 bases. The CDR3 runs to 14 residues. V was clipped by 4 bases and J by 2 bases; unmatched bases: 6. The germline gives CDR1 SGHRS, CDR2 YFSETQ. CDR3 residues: CASSLRDSTYEQYF. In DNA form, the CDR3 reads TGCGCCAGCAGCCTCCGGGACAGCACCTACGAGCAGTACTTC.

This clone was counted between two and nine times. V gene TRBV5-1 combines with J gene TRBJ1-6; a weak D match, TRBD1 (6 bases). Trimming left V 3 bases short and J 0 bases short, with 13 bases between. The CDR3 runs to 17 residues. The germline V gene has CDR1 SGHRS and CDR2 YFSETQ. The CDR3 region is CASSYRTDSSYNSPLHF. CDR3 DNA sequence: TGCGCCAGCAGCTACCGGACGGACAGCTCCTATAATTCACCCCTCCACTTT.

CDR3 protein: CASSLDIPADYSNQPQHF. The CDR3 region has the DNA TGTGCCAGCAGCTTAGATATTCCCGCCGACTATAGCAATCAGCCCCAGCATTTT. This chain joins TRBV7-2 and TRBJ1-5, with D unresolved. V lost 1 base and J 0 bases, leaving 16 bases between the germline ends. Germline CDR1 and CDR2: SGHTA and FQGNSA. The CDR3 runs 18 residues.